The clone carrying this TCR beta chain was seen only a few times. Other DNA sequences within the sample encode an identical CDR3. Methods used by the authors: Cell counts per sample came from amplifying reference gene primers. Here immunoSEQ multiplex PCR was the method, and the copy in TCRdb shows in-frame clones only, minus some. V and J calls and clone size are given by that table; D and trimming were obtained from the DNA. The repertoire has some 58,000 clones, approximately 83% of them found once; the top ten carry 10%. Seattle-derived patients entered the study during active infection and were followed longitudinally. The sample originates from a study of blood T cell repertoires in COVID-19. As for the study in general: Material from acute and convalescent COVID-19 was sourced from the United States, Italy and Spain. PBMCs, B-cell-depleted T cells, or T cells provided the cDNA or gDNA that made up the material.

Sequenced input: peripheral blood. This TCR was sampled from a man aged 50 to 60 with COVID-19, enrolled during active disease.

CDR3 region: CASGRENPAGELFF. In DNA, the CDR3 is TGTGCCAGCGGGCGGGAGAATCCCGCCGGGGAGCTGTTTTTT. The gene calls are TRBV7-9 and TRBJ2-2; 7 nucleotides match TRBD2. The CDR3 totals 14 residues. Per the germline V gene, CDR1 is SEHNR and CDR2 is FQNEAQ (reference sequence). Losses at the gene ends were 8 bases for V and 6 bases for J; bases not matched to a gene: 9.